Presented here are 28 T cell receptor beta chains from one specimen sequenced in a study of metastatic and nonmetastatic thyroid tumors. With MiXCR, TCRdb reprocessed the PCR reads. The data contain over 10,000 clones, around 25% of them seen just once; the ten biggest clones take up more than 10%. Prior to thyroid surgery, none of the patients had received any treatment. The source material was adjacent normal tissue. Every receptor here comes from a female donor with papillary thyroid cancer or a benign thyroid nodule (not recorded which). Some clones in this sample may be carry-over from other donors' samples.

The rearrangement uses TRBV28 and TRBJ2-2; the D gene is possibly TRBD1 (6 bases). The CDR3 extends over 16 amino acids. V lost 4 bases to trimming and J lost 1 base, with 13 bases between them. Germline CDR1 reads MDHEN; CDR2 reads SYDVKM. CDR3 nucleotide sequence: TGTGCCAGCAGTTCCCGACAGGTGGTGAACACCGGGGAGCTGTTTTTT. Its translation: CASSSRQVVNTGELFF.

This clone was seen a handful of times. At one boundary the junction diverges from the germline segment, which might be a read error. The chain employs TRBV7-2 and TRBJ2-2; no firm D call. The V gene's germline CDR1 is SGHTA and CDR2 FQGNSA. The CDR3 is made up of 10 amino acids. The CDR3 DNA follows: TGTGCCAGCATCTTAGGTGAGCTGTTTTTT. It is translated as CASILGELFF.

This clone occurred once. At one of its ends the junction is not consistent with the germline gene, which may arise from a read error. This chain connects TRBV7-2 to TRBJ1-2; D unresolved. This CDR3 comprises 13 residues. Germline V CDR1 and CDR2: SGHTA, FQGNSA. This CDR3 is CASNFDRYYGYTF. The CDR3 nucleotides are TGTGCTAGCAACTTTGATCGGTACTATGGATACACCTTC.

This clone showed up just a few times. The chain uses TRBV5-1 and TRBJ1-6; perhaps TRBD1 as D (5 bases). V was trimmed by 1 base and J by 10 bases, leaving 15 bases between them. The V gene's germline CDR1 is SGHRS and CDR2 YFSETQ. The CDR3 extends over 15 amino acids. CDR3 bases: TGCGCCAGCAGCTTGCGGTCAGGGACCGGGTCACCCCTCCACTTT. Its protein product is CASSLRSGTGSPLHF.

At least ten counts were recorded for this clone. CDR3 sequence reads: CSVERWQGVSEQYF. The CDR3 nucleotides read TGCAGCGTTGAAAGGTGGCAGGGTGTGAGCGAGCAGTACTTC. V is TRBV29-1 and J is TRBJ2-7; tentatively, D is TRBD1 (5 bases). The CDR3 is 14 amino acids. Germline V lookup: CDR1 SQVTM, CDR2 ANQGSEA. Trimming took off 2 bases at V and 6 bases at J, with 17 bases between the two ends.

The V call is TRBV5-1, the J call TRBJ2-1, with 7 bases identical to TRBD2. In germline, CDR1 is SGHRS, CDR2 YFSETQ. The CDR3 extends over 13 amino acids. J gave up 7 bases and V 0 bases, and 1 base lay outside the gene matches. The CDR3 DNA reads TGCGCCAGCAGCTTGGGGACTAGTAATGAGCAGTTCTTC. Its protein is CASSLGTSNEQFF.

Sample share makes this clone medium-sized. The CDR3 region has the DNA TGTGCCAGCAGCTTCTCCCCCTCCTACAATGAGCAGTTCTTC. This translates into CASSFSPSYNEQFF. V usage is TRBV11-3 and J usage is TRBJ2-1; the D is unclear. V was clipped by 3 bases and J by 0 bases, with 6 bases between them. This CDR3 has 14 residues. Germline V gene data show CDR1 as SGHNT and CDR2 as YENEEA.

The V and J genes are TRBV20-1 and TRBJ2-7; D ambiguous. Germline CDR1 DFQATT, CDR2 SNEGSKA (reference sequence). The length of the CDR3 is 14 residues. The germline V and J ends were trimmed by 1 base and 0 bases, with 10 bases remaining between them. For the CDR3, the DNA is TGCAGTGCTAGAGCTCTCCGCGGCTCCTACGAGCAGTACTTC. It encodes CSARALRGSYEQYF.

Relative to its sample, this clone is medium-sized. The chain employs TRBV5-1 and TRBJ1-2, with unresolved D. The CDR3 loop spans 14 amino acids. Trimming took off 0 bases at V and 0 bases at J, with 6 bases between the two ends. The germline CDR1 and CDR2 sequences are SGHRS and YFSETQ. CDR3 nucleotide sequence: TGCGCCAGCAGCTTGGGTTCAACTAACTATGGCTACACCTTC. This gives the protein CASSLGSTNYGYTF.

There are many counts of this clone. In DNA, the CDR3 is TGTGCCAGCAGGTTAGGGGCCGAGACCCAGTACTTC. The encoded protein is CASRLGAETQYF. The rearrangement links TRBV5-6 to TRBJ2-5; D might be TRBD1 (5 bases). Germline V gene lookup returns CDR1 SGHDT and CDR2 YYEEEE. Trimming left V 5 bases short and J 5 bases short, with 10 bases between. The CDR3 extends over 12 amino acids.

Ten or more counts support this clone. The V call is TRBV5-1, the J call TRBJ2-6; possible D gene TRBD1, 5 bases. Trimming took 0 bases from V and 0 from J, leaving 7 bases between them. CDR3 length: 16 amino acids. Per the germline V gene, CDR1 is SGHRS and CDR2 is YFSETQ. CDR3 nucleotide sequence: TGCGCCAGCAGCTTGGACAGGCCCTCTGGGGCCAACGTCCTGACTTTC. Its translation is CASSLDRPSGANVLTF.

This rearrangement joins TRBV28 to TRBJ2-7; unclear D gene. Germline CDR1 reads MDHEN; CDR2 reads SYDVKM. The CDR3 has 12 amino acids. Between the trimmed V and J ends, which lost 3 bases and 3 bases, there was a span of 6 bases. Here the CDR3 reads CASSFDRYEQYF. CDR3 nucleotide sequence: TGTGCCAGCAGTTTCGACCGCTACGAGCAGTACTTC.

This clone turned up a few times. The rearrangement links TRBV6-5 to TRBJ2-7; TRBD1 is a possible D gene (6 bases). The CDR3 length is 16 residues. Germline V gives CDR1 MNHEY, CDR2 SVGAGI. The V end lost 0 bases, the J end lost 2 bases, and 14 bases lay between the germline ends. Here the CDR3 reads CASSYSPDRPAYEQYF. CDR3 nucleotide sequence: TGTGCCAGCAGTTACTCCCCCGACAGGCCTGCCTACGAGCAGTACTTC.

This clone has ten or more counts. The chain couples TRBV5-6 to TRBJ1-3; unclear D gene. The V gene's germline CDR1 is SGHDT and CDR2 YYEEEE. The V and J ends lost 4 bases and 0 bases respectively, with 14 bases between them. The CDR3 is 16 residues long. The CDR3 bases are TGTGCCAGCAGCCTGGACGGACTATCCTCTGGAAACACCATATATTTT. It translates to CASSLDGLSSGNTIYF.

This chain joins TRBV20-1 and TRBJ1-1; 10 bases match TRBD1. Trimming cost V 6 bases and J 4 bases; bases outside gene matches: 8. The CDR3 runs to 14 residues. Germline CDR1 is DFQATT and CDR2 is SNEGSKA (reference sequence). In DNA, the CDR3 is TGCAGTGCCCATGACAGGGGGCCATTCACTGAAGCTTTCTTT. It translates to CSAHDRGPFTEAFF.

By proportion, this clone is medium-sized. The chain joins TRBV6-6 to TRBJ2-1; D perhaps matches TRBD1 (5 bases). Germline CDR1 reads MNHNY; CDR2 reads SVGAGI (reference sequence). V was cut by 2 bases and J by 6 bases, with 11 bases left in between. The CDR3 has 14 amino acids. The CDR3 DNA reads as TGTGCCAGCAGTTACACCAGGGTAGGCAATGAGCAGTTCTTC. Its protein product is CASSYTRVGNEQFF.

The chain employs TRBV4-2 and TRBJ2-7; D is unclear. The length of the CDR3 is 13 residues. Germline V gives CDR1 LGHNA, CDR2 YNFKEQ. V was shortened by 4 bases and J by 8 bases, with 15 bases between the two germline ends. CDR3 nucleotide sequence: TGTGCCAGCAGCCCCGACGGGTGCCCCAAGCAGTACTTC. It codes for CASSPDGCPKQYF.

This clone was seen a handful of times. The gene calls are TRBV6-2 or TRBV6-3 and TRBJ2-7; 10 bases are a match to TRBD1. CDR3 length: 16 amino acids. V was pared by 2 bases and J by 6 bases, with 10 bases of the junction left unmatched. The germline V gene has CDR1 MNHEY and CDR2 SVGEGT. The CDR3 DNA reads TGTGCCAGCAGTTACAGACAGGGGGCCCTGGGAATCGAGCAGTACTTC. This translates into CASSYRQGALGIEQYF.

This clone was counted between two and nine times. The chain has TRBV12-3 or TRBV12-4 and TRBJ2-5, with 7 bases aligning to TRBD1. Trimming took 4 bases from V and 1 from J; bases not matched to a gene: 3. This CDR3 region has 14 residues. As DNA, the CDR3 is TGTGCCAGCAGTTGGGGACAGAGCCAAGAGACCCAGTACTTC. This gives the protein CASSWGQSQETQYF.

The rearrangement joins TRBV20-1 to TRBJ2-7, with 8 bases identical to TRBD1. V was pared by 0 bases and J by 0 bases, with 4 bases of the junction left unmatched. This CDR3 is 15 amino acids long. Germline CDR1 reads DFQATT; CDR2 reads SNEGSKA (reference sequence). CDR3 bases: TGCAGTGCTAGAGAGGGGACAGGTAACTCCTACGAGCAGTACTTC. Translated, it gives CSAREGTGNSYEQYF.

The CDR3 nucleotides are TGTGCCAGCAGTGAATCAGGGACCGGAAACACCATATATTTT. Amino acids: CASSESGTGNTIYF. The rearrangement joins TRBV2 to TRBJ1-3; possible D gene TRBD1, 5 bases. V was trimmed by 2 bases and J by 4 bases, leaving 9 bases between them. CDR1 and CDR2 (germline): SNHLY, FYNNEI. This CDR3 has 14 amino acids.

This CDR3 reads CASSLSPGLGAEAFF. CDR3 DNA sequence: TGTGCCAGCAGCTTATCCCCAGGGTTGGGAGCTGAAGCTTTCTTT. The rearrangement joins TRBV7-9 to TRBJ1-1; D is perhaps TRBD1 (5 bases). The germline V gene encodes CDR1 SEHNR and CDR2 FQNEAQ (reference sequence). This CDR3 region has 15 residues. The V end was cut by 2 bases, the J end by 6 bases, with 16 bases between.

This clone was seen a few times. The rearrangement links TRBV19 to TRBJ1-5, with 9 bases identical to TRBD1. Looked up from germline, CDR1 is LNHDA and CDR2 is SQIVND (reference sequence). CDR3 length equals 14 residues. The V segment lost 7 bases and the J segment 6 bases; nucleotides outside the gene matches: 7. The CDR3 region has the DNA TGTGCCAGTACTCGGACAGGGGTAGTTCAGCCCCAGCATTTT. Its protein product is CASTRTGVVQPQHF.

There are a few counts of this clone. In DNA, the CDR3 is TGTGCCAGCAGTGTTAGGGGAAACAACCCCGGGGAGCAGTACTTC. Translating gives CASSVRGNNPGEQYF. The rearrangement joins TRBV6-1 to TRBJ2-7, with a weak D call TRBD1 (5 bases). The ends were cut back, 4 bases at V and 7 bases at J, with 20 bases in the middle. Germline values: CDR1 MNHNS, CDR2 SASEGT. The CDR3 is made up of 15 amino acids.

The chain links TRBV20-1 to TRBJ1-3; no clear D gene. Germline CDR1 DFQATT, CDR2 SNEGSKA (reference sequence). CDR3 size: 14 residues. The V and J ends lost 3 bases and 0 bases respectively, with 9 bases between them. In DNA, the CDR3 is TGCAGTGCTAGGGCCGGGGACTCTGGAAACACCATATATTTT. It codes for CSARAGDSGNTIYF.

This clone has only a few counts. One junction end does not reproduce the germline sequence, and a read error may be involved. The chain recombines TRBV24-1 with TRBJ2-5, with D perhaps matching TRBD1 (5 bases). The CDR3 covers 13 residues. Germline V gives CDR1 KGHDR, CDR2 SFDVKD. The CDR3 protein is CATSSWGQDTQYF. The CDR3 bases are TGTGCCACCAGTTCTTGGGGCCAAGATACCCAGTACTTC.

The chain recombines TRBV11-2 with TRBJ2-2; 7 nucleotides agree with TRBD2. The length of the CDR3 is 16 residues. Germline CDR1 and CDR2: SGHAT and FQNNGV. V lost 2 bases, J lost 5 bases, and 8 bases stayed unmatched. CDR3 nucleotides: TGTGCCAGCAGCTTATTCGCGGGAGTGAGTACCGGGGAGCTGTTTTTT. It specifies CASSLFAGVSTGELFF.

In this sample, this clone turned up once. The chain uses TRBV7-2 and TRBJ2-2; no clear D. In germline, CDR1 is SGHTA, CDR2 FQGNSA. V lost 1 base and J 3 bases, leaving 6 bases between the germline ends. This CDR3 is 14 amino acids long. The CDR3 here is CASSLDPYTGELFF. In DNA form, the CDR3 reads TGTGCCAGCAGCTTAGATCCGTACACCGGGGAGCTGTTTTTT.